This TCR beta chain was sequenced during a study of cytomegalovirus exposure and HLA in healthy donors. V lost 11 bases and J 2 bases, leaving 13 bases between the germline ends. CDR3 length equals 13 residues. CDR1 and CDR2 (germline): MDHEN, SYDVKM. Researchers ran the PCR with 60 Vbeta and 13 Jbeta primers. Produced via immunoSEQ multiplex PCR; TCRdb's table is partial and in-frame only. The data contain about 110,000 clones, less than 75% of them singletons. This receptor was obtained from a man aged 40-55 years in good health and CMV-seropositive. The sample comprised PBMCs. The V and J genes are TRBV28 and TRBJ1-5, with D possibly being TRBD1 (6 bases). Written as DNA, the CDR3 is TGTGCCTTACAGGGTGCGGGCAATCAGCCCCAGCATTTT. It is translated as CALQGAGNQPQHF.